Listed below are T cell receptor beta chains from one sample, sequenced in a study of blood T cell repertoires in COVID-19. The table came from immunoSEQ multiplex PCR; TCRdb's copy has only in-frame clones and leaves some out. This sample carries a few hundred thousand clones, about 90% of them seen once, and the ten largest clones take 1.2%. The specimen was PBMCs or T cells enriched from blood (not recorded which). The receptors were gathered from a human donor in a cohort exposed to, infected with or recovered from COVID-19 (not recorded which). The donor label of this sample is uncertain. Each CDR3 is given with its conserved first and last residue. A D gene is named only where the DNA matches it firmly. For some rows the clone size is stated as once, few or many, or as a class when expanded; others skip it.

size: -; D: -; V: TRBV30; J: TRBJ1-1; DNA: TGTGCCAGTAACCTCGGGACATCTAACACTGAAGCTTTCTTT; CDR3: CASNLGTSNTEAFF
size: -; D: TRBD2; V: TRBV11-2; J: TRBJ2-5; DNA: TGTGCCAGCACCGGGGCTAGCGGGGCCCAAGAGACCCAGTACTTC; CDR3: CASTGASGAQETQYF
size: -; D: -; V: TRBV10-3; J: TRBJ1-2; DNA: TGTGCCATCAGTACTTACACCTTC; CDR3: CAISTYTF
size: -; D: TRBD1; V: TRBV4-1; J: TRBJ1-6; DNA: TGCGCCAGCAGCCAAGAGGACAGGGGAAATTCACCCCTCCACTTT; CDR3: CASSQEDRGNSPLHF
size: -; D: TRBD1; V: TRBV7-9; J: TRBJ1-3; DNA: TGTGCCAGCAGGGTGGGACAGGACTCTGGAAACACCATATATTTT; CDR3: CASRVGQDSGNTIYF
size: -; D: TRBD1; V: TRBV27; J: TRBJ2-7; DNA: TGTGCCAGCAGTCCCTCAGGGGGCTCCTACGAGCAGTACTTC; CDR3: CASSPSGGSYEQYF
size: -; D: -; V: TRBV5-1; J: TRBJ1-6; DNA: TGCGCCAGCAGCTTCGACGGGGTCAATTCACCCCTCCACTTT; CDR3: CASSFDGVNSPLHF
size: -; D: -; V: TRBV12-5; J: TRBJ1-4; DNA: TGTGCTAGTGGTTCCTCGAGGCGTCCCAGGGGCAATGAAAAACTGTTTTTT; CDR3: CASGSSRRPRGNEKLFF
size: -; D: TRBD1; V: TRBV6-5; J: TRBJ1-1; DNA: TGTGCCAGCAGTTACGGACAGGGTGTAAACACTGAAGCTTTCTTT; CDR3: CASSYGQGVNTEAFF
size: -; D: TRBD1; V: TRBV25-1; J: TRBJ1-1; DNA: TGTGCCAGCAGTGGACAGGGAAGGGCTGAAGCTTTCTTT; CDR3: CASSGQGRAEAFF
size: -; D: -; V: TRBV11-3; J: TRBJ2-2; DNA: TGTGCCAGCAGCCCGCGGGACGGTTCGAACGGGGAGCTGTTTTTT; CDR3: CASSPRDGSNGELFF
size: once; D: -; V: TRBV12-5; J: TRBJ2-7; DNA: TGTGCTAGTGGTTTGGTACAGGGTTCGGTAGGCTACGAGCAGTACTTC; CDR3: CASGLVQGSVGYEQYF
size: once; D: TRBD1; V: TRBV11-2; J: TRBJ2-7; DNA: TGTGCCAGCAGCTTAGGCGTCCCGGGACAGGGGAGAGGCGAGCAGTACTTC; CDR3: CASSLGVPGQGRGEQYF
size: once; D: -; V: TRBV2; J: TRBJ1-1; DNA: TGTGCCAGCAGTGGGCAAACGGGAGCCAGGGACTTT; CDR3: CASSGQTGARDF
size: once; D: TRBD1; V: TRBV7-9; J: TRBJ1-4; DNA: TGTGCCAGCAGCGGAACCAGGGACAGTTCCTATGAAAAACTGTTTTTT; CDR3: CASSGTRDSSYEKLFF